The clone carrying this T cell receptor (beta chain) has just a few counts. Its antigen is as yet unknown. The record originates from a study of T-cell memory formation after mild COVID-19. Whole-study results and caveats: Shrinking CD4+ clones resided mostly in CM and EM, and CD8+ ones in EMRA.

TCRdb ran MiXCR on the 5' RACE reads and lists one entry per CDR3 protein. This table holds more than 150,000 distinct CDR3 sequences, about a fifth found once. Germline V gene data show CDR1 as SQVTM and CDR2 as ANQGSEA. This CDR3 contains 15 residues. V lost 8 bases, J lost 4 bases, and 11 bases stayed unmatched. This chain uses TRBV29-1 with TRBJ2-1; 10 bases are shared with TRBD2. Specimen: PBMCs or a T cell subset sorted from them (not recorded which). This clonotype originated in a man between 18 and 29 years old who had mild COVID-19 (a few samples of this study predate the infection). Cell type and time point are not known. The CDR3 region is CSSCPLAGGYNEQFF. The CDR3 DNA follows: TGCAGCTCTTGCCCCTTAGCGGGGGGTTACAATGAGCAGTTCTTC.